This T cell receptor beta chain was sequenced during a study of T cell responses to AZD1222 COVID-19 vaccine. Sequencing was performed with immunoSEQ multiplex PCR; in TCRdb, only in-frame clones are kept and a portion is missing. The sample lists roughly 70,000 clones, 85% to 90% occurring once. This CDR3 spans 16 amino acids. With 2 bases clipped from V and 8 bases from J, the junction kept 10 bases outside the gene matches. Germline CDR1 and CDR2: KGHSH and LQKENI. This sample comprised peripheral blood, obtained 28 days after the second AZD1222 dose. The clonotype originates from an adult who received the AZD1222 COVID-19 vaccine. V is TRBV18 and J is TRBJ2-1; 9 bases map to TRBD1. CDR3 region: CASSPSPGQGIYEQFF. The CDR3 region has the DNA TGTGCCAGCTCACCATCGCCGGGACAGGGTATTTATGAGCAGTTCTTC.